This is a list of T cell receptor beta chains from one sample in a study of T cells in Graves' hyperthyroidism and ophthalmopathy. TCRdb reanalysed the multiplex PCR reads using MiXCR and keeps one entry per CDR3 protein. Counted here are about 720,000 distinct CDR3 sequences, about a sixth occurring once; the ten biggest clones make up roughly 8%. The source material was blood. These receptors were taken from a man aged 18 to 29 with Graves' hyperthyroidism. Both conserved end residues are part of each CDR3. Each record gives: J gene, V gene, CDR3 protein.

TRBJ2-3 | TRBV20-1 | CSARDAGIREDTQYF
TRBJ2-5 | TRBV20-1 | CSARGLAGGRETQYF
TRBJ2-1 | TRBV7-9 | CASSFIDTYNEQFF
TRBJ2-3 | TRBV6-1 | CASSYGGQGGTDTQYF
TRBJ2-2 | TRBV27 | CASSLSYVGAGELFF
TRBJ2-5 | TRBV20-1 | CSAREAREQETQYF
TRBJ1-6 | TRBV11-2 | CASRSKTGANSPLHF
TRBJ2-7 | TRBV11-2 | CASSFGTGNRYEQYF
TRBJ1-3 | TRBV2 | CASSNRGNTIYF
TRBJ2-5 | TRBV3-1 | CASSQEPELQETQYF
TRBJ2-2 | TRBV11-3 | CASSIFPPWTAGTGELFF
TRBJ2-7 | TRBV5-1 | CASSLTGLAGGEQYF
TRBJ2-3 | TRBV7-8 | CASSLGTGGAWNTQYF
TRBJ2-2 | TRBV5-5 | CASSGDSNTGELFF